Below, 23 T cell receptor beta chains from the same sample are listed, as sequenced in a study of blood T cell repertoires in COVID-19. The protocol was immunoSEQ multiplex PCR, while the TCRdb copy is restricted to in-frame clones and leaves out a portion. The profile shows almost 300,000 clones, around nine tenths of them singletons. The sample comprised peripheral blood. These receptors were collected from a woman aged 30 to 39 with COVID-19, enrolled during active disease.

CDR3 nucleotide sequence: TGTGCCAGCAGTGAAGCGCTGGGACAGAGGTCCTATGGCTACACCTTC. Amino acids: CASSEALGQRSYGYTF. This sequence joins TRBV6-1 and TRBJ1-2; 7 positions agree with TRBD1. CDR3 length: 16 residues. The J segment lost 4 bases and the V segment lost 0 bases, leaving 8 bases of the junction unmatched. Germline V gives CDR1 MNHNS, CDR2 SASEGT.

The chain recombines TRBV6-1 with TRBJ1-4; 7 nucleotides agree with TRBD1. Germline V lookup: CDR1 MNHNS, CDR2 SASEGT. This CDR3 is built from 12 residues. V was clipped by 2 bases and J by 14 bases; unmatched bases: 5. This chain's CDR3 is CASSESNRGLFF. In DNA form, the CDR3 reads TGTGCCAGCAGTGAATCAAACAGGGGTCTGTTTTTT.

The chain links TRBV11-2 to TRBJ2-5, with D hard to call. The V end was cut by 4 bases, the J end by 5 bases, with 14 bases between. The length of the CDR3 is 14 residues. Germline assignment: CDR1 SGHAT and CDR2 FQNNGV. The DNA of the CDR3 is TGTGCCAGCAGCTCGACTGGCGTGACGGAGACCCAGTACTTC. This translates into CASSSTGVTETQYF.

This sequence joins TRBV28 and TRBJ1-6; TRBD1 is a possible D gene (5 bases). This CDR3 has 17 amino acids. Trimming took off 7 bases at V and 2 bases at J, with 18 bases between the two ends. CDR1 is MDHEN and CDR2 is SYDVKM in the germline V gene. The CDR3 DNA sequence: TGTGCCAGCACCCCCTTTAGGGGTATTACCTATAATTCACCCCTCCACTTT. Protein sequence: CASTPFRGITYNSPLHF.

This rearrangement joins TRBV19 to TRBJ1-2; D is unclear. The V end was cut by 6 bases, the J end by 2 bases, with 13 bases between. The CDR3 is made up of 14 amino acids. Germline CDR1 and CDR2: LNHDA and SQIVND (reference sequence). The CDR3: CASREGRGNYGYTF. The CDR3 region has the DNA TGTGCCAGTAGAGAAGGTAGAGGGAACTATGGCTACACCTTC.

As DNA, the CDR3 is TGTGCCAGTAGTATAGGGGCCCTCTCCTACAATGAGCAGTTCTTC. It translates to CASSIGALSYNEQFF. The chain employs TRBV19 and TRBJ2-1; unclear D gene. V was cut by 1 base and J by 0 bases, with 7 bases left in between. CDR3 length equals 15 residues. CDR1 LNHDA and CDR2 SQIVND come from the germline V gene (reference sequence).

This chain links TRBV6-1 with TRBJ2-7; D may be TRBD1 (6 bases). The germline gives CDR1 MNHNS, CDR2 SASEGT. V shed 0 bases and J shed 0 bases, with 12 bases lying between them. The CDR3 extends over 16 amino acids. CDR3 sequence (DNA): TGTGCCAGCAGTGAAGCGCTTAGGGGGTTCTCCTACGAGCAGTACTTC. It encodes CASSEALRGFSYEQYF.

The chain recombines TRBV7-9 with TRBJ1-4, with TRBD1 identical over 7 bases. CDR1 is SEHNR and CDR2 is FQNEAQ in the germline V gene (reference sequence). The CDR3 extends over 14 amino acids. The V segment lost 3 bases and the J segment 6 bases; nucleotides outside the gene matches: 4. For the CDR3, the DNA is TGTGCCAGCAGCTTCGGGACAGTGGATGAAAAACTGTTTTTT. Translating it yields CASSFGTVDEKLFF.

The chain joins TRBV19 to TRBJ1-2; D is unresolved. The ends were cut back, 1 base at V and 5 bases at J, with 20 bases in the middle. In germline, CDR1 is LNHDA, CDR2 SQIVND (reference sequence). The CDR3 has 17 amino acids. CDR3 residues: CASSIGELAEMLYGYTF. The CDR3 bases are TGTGCCAGTAGTATAGGGGAGTTGGCCGAGATGTTGTATGGCTACACCTTC.

The chain joins TRBV6-4 to TRBJ2-3; 10 bases line up with TRBD1. Germline V lookup: CDR1 MRHNA, CDR2 SNTAGT. The CDR3 is 15 residues long. J lost 6 bases, V lost 5 bases, and 8 bases had no gene match. CDR3 region: CASSPDRGDLDTQYF. The CDR3 coding sequence is TGTGCCAGCAGTCCGGACAGGGGGGATCTGGATACGCAGTATTTT.

A single count supports this clone. The chain employs TRBV7-9 and TRBJ1-3; D remains ambiguous. The CDR3 runs 17 residues. CDR1 SEHNR and CDR2 FQNEAQ come from the germline V gene (reference sequence). Trimming left V 7 bases short and J 3 bases short, with 22 bases between. For the CDR3, the DNA is TGTGCCAGCAACCCTCCCCCGGGATCATCACGTGGAAACACCATATATTTT. Translation: CASNPPPGSSRGNTIYF.

In this sample, this clone turned up a few times. The V call is TRBV19, the J call TRBJ1-2; 11 positions agree with TRBD1. The V gene's germline CDR1 is LNHDA and CDR2 SQIVND (reference sequence). This CDR3 spans 12 amino acids. The J segment lost 8 bases and the V segment lost 7 bases, leaving 3 bases of the junction unmatched. This chain's CDR3 is CASTRTGGGYTF. CDR3 coding DNA: TGTGCCAGTACCCGGACAGGGGGCGGCTACACCTTC.

The chain joins TRBV27 to TRBJ2-4, with D perhaps matching TRBD1 (6 bases). The germline V gene encodes CDR1 MNHEY and CDR2 SMNVEV (reference sequence). The V end was cut by 4 bases, the J end by 3 bases, with 16 bases between. The CDR3 covers 16 residues. The CDR3 spells CASSSRQGRGKNIQYF. In DNA form, the CDR3 reads TGTGCCAGCAGTTCCCGCCAGGGGAGAGGCAAAAACATTCAGTACTTC.

This clone was recorded at least ten times. Here the CDR3 DNA reads TGTGCCATCGGCGCTCTGACTAGCGCAACCTACGAGCAGTACTTC. Translation: CAIGALTSATYEQYF. The chain links TRBV10-3 to TRBJ2-7; TRBD2 matches at 8 bases. The V gene end was trimmed by 8 bases and the J gene end by 2 bases; junction bases not matched to a gene: 11. This CDR3 has 15 amino acids. Germline lookup yields CDR1 ENHRY and CDR2 SYGVKD.

CDR3 sequence (DNA): TGCGCCAGCAGCCGCCCGGGTATTCGACAGGGGGAAAATACGCAGTATTTT. Translated, it gives CASSRPGIRQGENTQYF. The V and J genes are TRBV5-1 and TRBJ2-3; 9 nucleotides align to TRBD1. Per germline, CDR1 SGHRS and CDR2 YFSETQ. Trimming cost V 4 bases and J 7 bases; bases outside gene matches: 16. CDR3 length equals 17 residues.

This clone was detected once. This chain joins TRBV19 and TRBJ1-5; D ambiguous. Germline V gene sequence: CDR1 LNHDA, CDR2 SQIVND (reference sequence). The CDR3 spans 15 residues. V lost 2 bases and J lost 2, with 10 bases in between. Here the CDR3 reads CASSITRLGNQPQHF. Written as DNA, the CDR3 is TGTGCCAGTAGTATAACACGGCTAGGCAATCAGCCCCAGCATTTT.

The rearrangement joins TRBV4-1 to TRBJ1-2; 7 bases match TRBD1. The ends lost 5 bases at V and 5 bases at J; junction bases unmatched: 11. The CDR3 is 15 residues long. CDR1 and CDR2 (germline): MGHRA, YSYEKL. The CDR3 loop reads CASSSVRGPRYGYTF. The CDR3 region has the DNA TGCGCCAGCAGCTCGGTAAGGGGGCCCCGATATGGCTACACCTTC.

This clone has only a few counts. V and J are TRBV3-1 (or the pseudogene TRBV3-2) and TRBJ1-2, with D tentatively TRBD1 (6 bases). Per the germline V gene, CDR1 is LGHDT and CDR2 is YNNKEL (reference sequence). The CDR3 is made up of 14 amino acids. Trimming cost V 4 bases and J 4 bases, with 13 bases left between them. This CDR3 reads CASSPGRGIYGYTF. As DNA, the CDR3 is TGTGCCAGCAGCCCGGGCAGGGGAATCTATGGCTACACCTTC.

This chain connects TRBV5-6 to TRBJ2-7; the match to TRBD2 covers 10 bases. Germline V gene lookup returns CDR1 SGHDT and CDR2 YYEEEE. The CDR3 runs to 15 residues. The junction had 5 bases not matched to a gene; V was cut back by 1 base and J by 4 bases. The CDR3 region is CASSLSASGRYEQYF. The DNA of the CDR3 is TGTGCCAGCAGCTTGTCCGCTAGCGGGAGATACGAGCAGTACTTC.

The rearrangement joins TRBV6-5 to TRBJ1-1; D gene unclear. V was cut by 6 bases and J by 1 base, with 12 bases left in between. The CDR3 has 14 amino acids. Germline CDR1 and CDR2: MNHEY and SVGAGI. The CDR3 DNA reads as TGTGCCAGCAGACCCGGACTAGAGAACACTGAAGCTTTCTTT. This gives the protein CASRPGLENTEAFF.

The chain carries TRBV7-9 and TRBJ1-6; 10 bases are shared with TRBD1. Germline V gene data show CDR1 as SEHNR and CDR2 as FQNEAQ (reference sequence). The CDR3 has 15 amino acids. The ends lost 5 bases at V and 7 bases at J; junction bases unmatched: 5. DNA of the CDR3: TGTGCCAGCAGCGCGCCGGGACAGGGGAATTCACCCCTCCACTTT. Protein sequence: CASSAPGQGNSPLHF. The full variable domain, in which reference TRBV7-9 and TRBJ1-6 provide the parts outside the CDR3, is DTGVSQNPRHKITKRGQNVTFRCDPISEHNRLYWYRQTLGQGPEFLTYFQNEAQLEKSRLLSDRFSAERPKGSFSTLEIQRTEQGDSAMYLCASSAPGQGNSPLHFGNGTRLTVT.

A single count supports this clone. The V gene is TRBV11-2, the J gene TRBJ1-4; D call uncertain. This CDR3 has 16 amino acids. In germline, CDR1 is SGHAT, CDR2 FQNNGV. V lost 0 bases and J 3 bases, leaving 11 bases between the germline ends. The chain's CDR3 is CASSLDNLPPNEKLFF. The CDR3 DNA reads TGTGCCAGCAGCTTAGATAACCTACCCCCTAATGAAAAACTGTTTTTT. Full variable domain (missing parts from reference TRBV11-2 and TRBJ1-4): EAGVAQSPRYKIIEKRQSVAFWCNPISGHATLYWYQQILGQGPKLLIQFQNNGVVDDSQLPKDRFSAERLKGVDSTLKIQPAKLEDSAVYLCASSLDNLPPNEKLFFGSGTQLSVL.

The J gene is TRBJ1-2, the V gene TRBV6-4; D gene uncertain. Germline V gives CDR1 MRHNA, CDR2 SNTAGT. This CDR3 has 12 residues. Trimming pared 6 bases from V and 1 base from J, leaving 6 bases between. The CDR3 loop is CASRPHNYGYTF. CDR3 nucleotides: TGTGCCAGCAGACCACATAACTATGGCTACACCTTC.